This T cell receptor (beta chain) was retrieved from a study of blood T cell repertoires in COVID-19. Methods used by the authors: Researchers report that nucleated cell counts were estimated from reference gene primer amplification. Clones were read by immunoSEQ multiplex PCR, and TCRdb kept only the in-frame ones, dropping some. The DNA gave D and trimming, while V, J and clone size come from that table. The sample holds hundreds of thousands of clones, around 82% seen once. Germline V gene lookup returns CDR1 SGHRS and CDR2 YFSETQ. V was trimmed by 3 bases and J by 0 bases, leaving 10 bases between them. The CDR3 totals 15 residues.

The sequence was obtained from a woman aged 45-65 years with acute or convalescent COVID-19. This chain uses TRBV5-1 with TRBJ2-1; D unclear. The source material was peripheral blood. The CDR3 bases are TGCGCCAGCAGCTCGACACCGAGCTCCTACAATGAGCAGTTCTTC. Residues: CASSSTPSSYNEQFF.